This T cell receptor (beta chain) appears in the sequencing data of a study of OX40 agonist ivuxolimab in advanced cancers. Clones were read by immunoSEQ multiplex PCR, and TCRdb kept only the in-frame ones, dropping some. The profile covers 100,000 to 150,000 clones, with 85% to 95% appearing a single time and 0.65% to 0.9% taken by the ten largest. Germline assignment: CDR1 SGDLS and CDR2 YYNGEE. This CDR3 has 15 residues. Losses at the gene ends were 0 bases for V and 5 bases for J; bases not matched to a gene: 2. The chain has TRBV9 and TRBJ2-5; 12 positions match TRBD2. Source: CD4+ or CD8+ T cells sorted from blood, taken in a trial of the OX40 agonist ivuxolimab. This clonotype was sampled from an adult with an advanced solid tumor such as melanoma, head and neck, liver or kidney cancer. CDR3: CASSVDLAGGETQYF. The CDR3 coding sequence is TGTGCCAGCAGCGTAGACCTAGCGGGAGGGGAGACCCAGTACTTC.